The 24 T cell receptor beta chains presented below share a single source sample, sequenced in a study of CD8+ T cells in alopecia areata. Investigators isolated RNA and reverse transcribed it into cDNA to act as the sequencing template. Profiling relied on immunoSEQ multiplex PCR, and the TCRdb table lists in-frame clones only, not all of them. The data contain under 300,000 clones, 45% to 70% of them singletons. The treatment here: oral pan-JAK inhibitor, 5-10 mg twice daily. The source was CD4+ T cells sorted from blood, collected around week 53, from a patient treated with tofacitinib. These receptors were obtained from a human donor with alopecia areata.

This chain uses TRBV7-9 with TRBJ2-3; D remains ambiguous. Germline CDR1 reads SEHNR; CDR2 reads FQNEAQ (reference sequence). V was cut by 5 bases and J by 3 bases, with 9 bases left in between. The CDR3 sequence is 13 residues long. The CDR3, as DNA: TGTGCCAGCAGCGCCCGGGTGACAGATACGCAGTATTTT. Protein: CASSARVTDTQYF.

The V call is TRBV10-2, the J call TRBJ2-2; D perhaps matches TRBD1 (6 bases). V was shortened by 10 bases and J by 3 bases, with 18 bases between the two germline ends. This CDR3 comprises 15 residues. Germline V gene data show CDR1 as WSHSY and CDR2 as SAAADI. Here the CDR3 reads CATKQGPRDTGELFF. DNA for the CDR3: TGCGCCACCAAACAGGGCCCTAGGGACACCGGGGAGCTGTTTTTT.

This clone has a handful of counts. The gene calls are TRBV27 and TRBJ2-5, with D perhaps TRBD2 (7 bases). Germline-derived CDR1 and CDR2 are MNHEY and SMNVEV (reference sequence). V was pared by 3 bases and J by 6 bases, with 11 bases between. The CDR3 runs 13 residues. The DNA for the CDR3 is TGTGCCAGCAGTTTCGGGGGGCGGCAGACCCAGTACTTC. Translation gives CASSFGGRQTQYF.

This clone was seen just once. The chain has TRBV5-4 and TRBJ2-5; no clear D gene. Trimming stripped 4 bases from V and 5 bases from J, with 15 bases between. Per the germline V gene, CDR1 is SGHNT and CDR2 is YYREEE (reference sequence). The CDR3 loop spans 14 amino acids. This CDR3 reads CASSTEGPGETQYF. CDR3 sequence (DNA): TGTGCCAGCAGCACTGAAGGACCCGGGGAGACCCAGTACTTC.

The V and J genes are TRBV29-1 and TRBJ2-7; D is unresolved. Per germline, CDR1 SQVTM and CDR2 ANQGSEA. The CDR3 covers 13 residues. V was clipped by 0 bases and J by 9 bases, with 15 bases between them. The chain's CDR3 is CSVEEQKRQTQYF. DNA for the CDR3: TGCAGCGTTGAAGAGCAGAAGCGCCAAACGCAGTACTTC.

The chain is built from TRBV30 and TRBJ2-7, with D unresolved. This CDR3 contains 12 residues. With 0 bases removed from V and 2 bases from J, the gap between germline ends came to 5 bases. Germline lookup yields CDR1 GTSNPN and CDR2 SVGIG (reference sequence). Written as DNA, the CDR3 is TGTGCCTGGAGTGTGCCGGCCTACGAGCAGTACTTC. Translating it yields CAWSVPAYEQYF.

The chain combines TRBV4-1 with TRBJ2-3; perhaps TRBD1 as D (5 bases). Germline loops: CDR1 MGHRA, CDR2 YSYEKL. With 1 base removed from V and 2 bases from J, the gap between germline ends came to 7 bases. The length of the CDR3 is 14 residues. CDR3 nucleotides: TGCGCCAGCAGCCAAGGGGGCCCCACAGATACGCAGTATTTT. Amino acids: CASSQGGPTDTQYF.

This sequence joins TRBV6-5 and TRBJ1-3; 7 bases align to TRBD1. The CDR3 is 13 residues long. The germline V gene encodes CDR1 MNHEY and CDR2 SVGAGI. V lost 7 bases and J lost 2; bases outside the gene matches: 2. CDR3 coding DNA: TGTGCCAGCAAACAGGGGACTGGAAACACCATATATTTT. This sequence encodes CASKQGTGNTIYF.

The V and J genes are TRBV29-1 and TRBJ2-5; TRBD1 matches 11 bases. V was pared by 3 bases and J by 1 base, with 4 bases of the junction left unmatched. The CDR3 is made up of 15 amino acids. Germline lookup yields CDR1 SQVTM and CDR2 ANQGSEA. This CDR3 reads CSVERTGGGQETQYF. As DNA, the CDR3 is TGCAGCGTTGAGAGGACAGGGGGCGGCCAAGAGACCCAGTACTTC.

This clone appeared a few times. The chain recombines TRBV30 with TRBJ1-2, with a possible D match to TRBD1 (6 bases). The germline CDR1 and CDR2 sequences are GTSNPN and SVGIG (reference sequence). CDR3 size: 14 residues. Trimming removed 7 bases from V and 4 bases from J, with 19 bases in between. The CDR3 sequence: CASNPSGGGYGYTF. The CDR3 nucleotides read TGTGCCTCGAACCCCAGTGGGGGCGGCTATGGCTACACCTTC.

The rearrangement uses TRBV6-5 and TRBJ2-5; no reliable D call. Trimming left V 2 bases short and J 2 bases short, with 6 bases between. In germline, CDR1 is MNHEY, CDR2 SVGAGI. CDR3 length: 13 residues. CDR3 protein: CASSYGWQETQYF. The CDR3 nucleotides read TGTGCCAGCAGTTACGGATGGCAAGAGACCCAGTACTTC.

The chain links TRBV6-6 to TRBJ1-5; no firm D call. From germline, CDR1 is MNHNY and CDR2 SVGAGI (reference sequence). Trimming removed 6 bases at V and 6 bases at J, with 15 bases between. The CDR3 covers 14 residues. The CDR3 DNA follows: TGTGCCAGCAGCATTGGGCCAACCTTTCAGCCCCAGCATTTT. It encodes CASSIGPTFQPQHF.

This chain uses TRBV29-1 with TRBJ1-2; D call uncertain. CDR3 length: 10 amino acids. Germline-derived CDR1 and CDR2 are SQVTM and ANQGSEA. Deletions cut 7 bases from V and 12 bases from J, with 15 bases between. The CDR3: CSGGGPGDTF. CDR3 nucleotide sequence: TGCAGCGGTGGAGGGCCCGGGGACACCTTC. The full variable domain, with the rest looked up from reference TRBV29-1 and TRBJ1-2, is SAVISQKPSRDICQRGTSLTIQCQVDSQVTMMFWYRQQPGQSLTLIATANQGSEATYESGFVIDKFPISRPNLTFSTLTVSNMSPEDSSIYLCSGGGPGDTFGSGTRLTVV.

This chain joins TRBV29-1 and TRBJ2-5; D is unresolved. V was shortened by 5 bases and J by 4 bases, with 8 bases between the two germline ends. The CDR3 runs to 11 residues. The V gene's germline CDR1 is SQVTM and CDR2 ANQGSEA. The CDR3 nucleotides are TGCAGCGTTATTACGGGAGAGACCCAGTACTTC. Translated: CSVITGETQYF.

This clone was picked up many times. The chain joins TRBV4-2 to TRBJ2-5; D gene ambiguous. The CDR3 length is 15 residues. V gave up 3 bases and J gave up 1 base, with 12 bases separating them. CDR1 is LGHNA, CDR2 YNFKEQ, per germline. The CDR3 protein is CASSQTGALQETQYF. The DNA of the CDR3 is TGTGCCAGCAGCCAGACGGGCGCGCTCCAAGAGACCCAGTACTTC.

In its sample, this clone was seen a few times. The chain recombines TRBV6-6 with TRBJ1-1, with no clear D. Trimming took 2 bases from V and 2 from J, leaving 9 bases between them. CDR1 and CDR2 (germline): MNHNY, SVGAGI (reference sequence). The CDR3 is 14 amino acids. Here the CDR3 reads CASSYPGPNTEAFF. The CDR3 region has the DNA TGTGCCAGCAGTTACCCCGGTCCTAACACTGAAGCTTTCTTT.

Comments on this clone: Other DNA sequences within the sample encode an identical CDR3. In nucleotides, the CDR3 is TGCAGCGTCGCCCGGGACTCGAACACTGAAGCTTTCTTT. Translated, it gives CSVARDSNTEAFF. The rearrangement joins TRBV29-1 to TRBJ1-1; tentative D call: TRBD1 (5 bases). The CDR3 has 13 residues. Trimming pared 6 bases from V and 1 base from J, leaving 12 bases between. Germline loops: CDR1 SQVTM, CDR2 ANQGSEA.

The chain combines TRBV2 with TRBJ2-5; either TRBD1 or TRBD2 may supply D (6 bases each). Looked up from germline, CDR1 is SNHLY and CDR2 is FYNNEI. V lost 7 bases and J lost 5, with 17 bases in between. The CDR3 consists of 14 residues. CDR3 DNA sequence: TGTGCCAGCACCTCGTGGGGGGCCGAGGAGACCCAGTACTTC. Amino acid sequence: CASTSWGAEETQYF.

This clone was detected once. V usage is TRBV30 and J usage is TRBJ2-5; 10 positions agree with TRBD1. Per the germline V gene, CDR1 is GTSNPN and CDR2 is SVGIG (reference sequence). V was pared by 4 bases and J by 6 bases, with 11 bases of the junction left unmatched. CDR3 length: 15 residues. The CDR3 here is CAWIRPGQGLKTQYF. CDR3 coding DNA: TGTGCCTGGATCAGACCGGGACAGGGGTTAAAGACCCAGTACTTC.

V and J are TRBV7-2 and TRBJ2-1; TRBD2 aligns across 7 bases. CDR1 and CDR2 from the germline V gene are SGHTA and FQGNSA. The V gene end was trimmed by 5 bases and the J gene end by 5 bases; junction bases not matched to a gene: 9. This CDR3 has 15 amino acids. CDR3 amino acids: CASSPELAVHNEQFF. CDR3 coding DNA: TGTGCCAGCAGCCCCGAGCTAGCGGTGCACAATGAGCAGTTCTTC. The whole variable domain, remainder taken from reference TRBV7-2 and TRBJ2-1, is GAGVSQSPSNKVTEKGKDVELRCDPISGHTALYWYRQSLGQGLEFLIYFQGNSAPDKSGLPSDRFSAERTGGSVSTLTIQRTQQEDSAVYLCASSPELAVHNEQFFGPGTRLTVL.

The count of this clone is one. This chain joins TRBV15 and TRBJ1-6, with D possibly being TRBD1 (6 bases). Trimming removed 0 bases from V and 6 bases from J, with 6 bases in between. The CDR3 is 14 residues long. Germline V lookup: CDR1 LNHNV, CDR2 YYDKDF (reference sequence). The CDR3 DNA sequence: TGTGCCACCAGCAGAGACAGGGGTAATTCACCCCTCCACTTT. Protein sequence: CATSRDRGNSPLHF.

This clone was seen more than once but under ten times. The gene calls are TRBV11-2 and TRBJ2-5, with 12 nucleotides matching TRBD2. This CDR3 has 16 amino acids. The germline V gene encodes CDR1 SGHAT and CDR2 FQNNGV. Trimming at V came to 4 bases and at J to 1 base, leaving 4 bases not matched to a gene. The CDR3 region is CASSWTSGALQETQYF. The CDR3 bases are TGTGCCAGCAGCTGGACTAGCGGGGCCCTCCAAGAGACCCAGTACTTC.

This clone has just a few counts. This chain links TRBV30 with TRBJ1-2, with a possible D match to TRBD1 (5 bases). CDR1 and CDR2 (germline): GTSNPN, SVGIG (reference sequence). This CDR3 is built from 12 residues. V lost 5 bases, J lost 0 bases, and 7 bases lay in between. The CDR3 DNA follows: TGTGCCTGGGGGACCTCTAACTATGGCTACACCTTC. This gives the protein CAWGTSNYGYTF.

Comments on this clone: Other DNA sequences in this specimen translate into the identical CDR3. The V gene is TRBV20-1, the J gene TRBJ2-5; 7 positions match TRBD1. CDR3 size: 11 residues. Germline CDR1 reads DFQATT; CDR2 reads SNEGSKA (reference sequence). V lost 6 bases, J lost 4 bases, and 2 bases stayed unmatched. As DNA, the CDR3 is TGCAGTGCCTACAGGGGAGAGACCCAGTACTTC. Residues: CSAYRGETQYF.